The 30 T cell receptor beta chains below were found in one sample sequenced in a study of shared clonotypes between healthy human individuals. TCRdb's copy holds only in-frame clones and misses some; the assay was immunoSEQ multiplex PCR. The sample carries about 1.1 million clones, roughly 80% recorded once. The sample consisted of memory CD4+ T cells from PBMCs. Indicated subset: CD45RA-negative fraction. The receptors shown here come from a man aged 18 to 30 in good health. Some clones in this sample may be carry-over from other donors' samples.

The chain uses TRBV19 and TRBJ2-1, with a weak D call TRBD1 (6 bases). Per the germline V gene, CDR1 is LNHDA and CDR2 is SQIVND (reference sequence). The V end was cut by 2 bases, the J end by 5 bases, with 10 bases between. The CDR3 has 14 residues. Here the CDR3 DNA reads TGTGCCAGTAGTATATCCAGGGGTAACAATGAGCAGTTCTTC. This codes for CASSISRGNNEQFF.

This clone was seen just once. The chain employs TRBV28 and TRBJ2-1; 11 bases align to TRBD2. The CDR3 loop spans 16 amino acids. Losses at the gene ends were 6 bases for V and 0 bases for J; bases not matched to a gene: 4. Germline CDR1 and CDR2: MDHEN and SYDVKM. The CDR3 is CASSDTSGSSYNEQFF. For the CDR3, the DNA is TGTGCCAGCAGCGATACTAGCGGGAGCTCCTACAATGAGCAGTTCTTC.

The table lists this clone with many counts. This chain connects TRBV15 to TRBJ2-1, with D hard to call. V was shortened by 1 base and J by 1 base, with 11 bases between the two germline ends. This CDR3 is built from 16 residues. Germline CDR1 reads LNHNV; CDR2 reads YYDKDF (reference sequence). This CDR3 is CATSRGRLGSYNEQFF. The CDR3 nucleotides are TGTGCCACCAGCAGAGGACGGTTGGGGTCCTACAATGAGCAGTTCTTC.

The V gene is TRBV5-4, the J gene TRBJ1-2; a possible D gene is TRBD1 (5 bases). Trimming took 1 base from V and 5 from J, leaving 9 bases between them. The germline gives CDR1 SGHNT, CDR2 YYREEE (reference sequence). The CDR3 consists of 13 residues. CDR3 DNA: TGTGCCAGCAGCTTGACAGGAGATTATGGCTACACCTTC. It yields the protein CASSLTGDYGYTF.

About this clone: This sample includes further DNA sequences coding for the same CDR3. The chain has TRBV29-1 and TRBJ2-1; TRBD2 agrees at 10 bases. This CDR3 has 15 amino acids. Germline CDR1 and CDR2: SQVTM and ANQGSEA. V trimming: 3 bases; J trimming: 8 bases; junction bases outside the gene matches: 10. DNA for the CDR3: TGCAGCGTTGAGGGTGGGCTAGCGGGAGATGATGAGCAGTTCTTC. Translation gives CSVEGGLAGDDEQFF.

To note about this clone: This sample includes further DNA sequences coding for the same CDR3. V and J are TRBV30 and TRBJ1-4; weak D call: TRBD1 (5 bases). Deletions cut 2 bases from V and 5 bases from J, with 12 bases between. The CDR3 has 14 residues. CDR1 is GTSNPN, CDR2 SVGIG, per germline (reference sequence). CDR3 loop: CAWSPTAPNEKLFF. The CDR3 DNA reads TGTGCCTGGAGTCCGACAGCGCCGAATGAAAAACTGTTTTTT.

V and J are TRBV10-3 and TRBJ2-7; 7 nucleotides align to TRBD2. Germline V gene data show CDR1 as ENHRY and CDR2 as SYGVKD. Germline trimming cut 2 bases from V and 5 bases from J; bases unmatched to any gene: 9. The CDR3 totals 15 residues. The CDR3 DNA is TGTGCCATCAGTGAGCCCGGGACTAATCTACACGAGCAGTACTTC. As protein: CAISEPGTNLHEQYF.

The chain employs TRBV28 and TRBJ1-1; D remains unclear. Trimming took 1 base from V and 4 from J, leaving 19 bases between them. CDR1 MDHEN and CDR2 SYDVKM come from the germline V gene. The CDR3 has 17 amino acids. CDR3 nucleotides: TGTGCCAGCAGTTTATATGGAGGGAACCTGGTAAGCACTGAAGCTTTCTTT. This translates into CASSLYGGNLVSTEAFF.

The rearrangement joins TRBV5-1 to TRBJ1-2, with TRBD1 as a possible D gene (5 bases). This CDR3 has 14 amino acids. The germline CDR1 and CDR2 sequences are SGHRS and YFSETQ. V lost 0 bases and J lost 3, with 9 bases in between. The CDR3 region has the DNA TGCGCCAGCAGCTTGGAGGGACCTCACTATGGCTACACCTTC. Protein sequence: CASSLEGPHYGYTF.

This clone was observed a handful of times. A much larger clonotype is one base distant, so this may be a read error. Other DNA sequences in the sample encode the same CDR3. This chain connects TRBV7-2 to TRBJ1-1; D gene unclear. V dropped 2 bases and J dropped 1 base, with 5 bases sitting between them. The CDR3 sequence is 13 residues long. Per germline, CDR1 SGHTA and CDR2 FQGNSA. DNA of the CDR3: TGTGCCAGCAGCTTACAGCCGAACACTGAAGCTTTCTTT. Its protein is CASSLQPNTEAFF. Using reference TRBV7-2 and TRBJ1-1 for the parts outside the CDR3, the full variable domain is GAGVSQSPSNKVTEKGKDVELRCDPISGHTALYWYRQSLGQGLEFLIYFQGNSAPDKSGLPSDRFSAERTGGSVSTLTIQRTQQEDSAVYLCASSLQPNTEAFFGQGTRLTVV.

The gene calls are TRBV5-1 and TRBJ1-1; 10 nucleotides align to TRBD1. This CDR3 region has 15 residues. CDR1 SGHRS and CDR2 YFSETQ come from the germline V gene. The junction had 12 bases not matched to a gene; V was cut back by 2 bases and J by 11 bases. CDR3 residues: CASSFGQGEVGSAFF. CDR3 nucleotides: TGCGCCAGCAGCTTTGGACAGGGGGAGGTGGGTTCTGCTTTCTTT. Using reference TRBV5-1 and TRBJ1-1 for the parts outside the CDR3, the full variable domain is KAGVTQTPRYLIKTRGQQVTLSCSPISGHRSVSWYQQTPGQGLQFLFEYFSETQRNKGNFPGRFSGRQFSNSRSEMNVSTLELGDSALYLCASSFGQGEVGSAFFGQGTRLTVV.

This chain uses TRBV28 with TRBJ1-5, with D perhaps matching TRBD1 (5 bases). V lost 8 bases and J 6 bases, leaving 17 bases between the germline ends. The CDR3 totals 14 residues. Germline-derived CDR1 and CDR2 are MDHEN and SYDVKM. This CDR3 is CASAGRGWSQPQHF. CDR3 DNA: TGTGCCAGCGCCGGAAGGGGATGGAGTCAGCCCCAGCATTTT.

This clone was seen a single time. This rearrangement joins TRBV29-1 to TRBJ1-1, with TRBD1 as a possible D gene (5 bases). Trimming took 5 bases from V and 1 from J, leaving 14 bases between them. Germline CDR1 SQVTM, CDR2 ANQGSEA. The CDR3 is made up of 14 amino acids. The chain's CDR3 is CSVYRGVGNTEAFF. CDR3 DNA sequence: TGCAGCGTTTACCGGGGGGTTGGGAACACTGAAGCTTTCTTT.

The V and J genes are TRBV4-1 and TRBJ2-6, with D perhaps assigned TRBD1 or TRBD2 (5 bases each). V was pared by 0 bases and J by 0 bases, with 12 bases between. This CDR3 has 18 residues. Germline CDR1 MGHRA, CDR2 YSYEKL. The DNA for the CDR3 is TGCGCCAGCAGCCAAGATCTGGGACGGAGCTCTGGGGCCAACGTCCTGACTTTC. This codes for CASSQDLGRSSGANVLTF.

This clone has just one count. The sample contains more than one DNA sequence encoding this CDR3. The chain employs TRBV5-1 and TRBJ2-7, with 9 bases aligning to TRBD1. The CDR3 has 15 residues. Germline values: CDR1 SGHRS, CDR2 YFSETQ. V lost 0 bases, J lost 6 bases, and 7 bases stayed unmatched. The CDR3 sequence is CASSLAGQGAGEQYF. The CDR3 coding sequence is TGCGCCAGCAGCTTGGCGGGACAGGGAGCGGGCGAGCAGTACTTC.

J is TRBJ2-5 and V is TRBV11-1; D perhaps matches TRBD2 (6 bases). The J call may be faulty, since TRBJ2-7 better matches the DNA end. In germline, CDR1 is SGHAT, CDR2 FQDESV (reference sequence). This CDR3 has 15 residues. Written as DNA, the CDR3 is TGTGCCAGCAGCTCCGGGACTCTACCTATCTACGAGCAGTACTTC. It translates to CASSSGTLPIYEQYF.

This chain uses TRBV7-3 with TRBJ2-1, with 7 bases that match TRBD1. Germline V lookup: CDR1 SGHTA, CDR2 FQGTGA. CDR3 length: 14 residues. V gave up 2 bases and J gave up 6 bases; unmatched junction bases: 4. The CDR3 here is CASSLLQGSNEQFF. CDR3 in DNA: TGTGCCAGCAGCTTACTACAGGGGAGCAATGAGCAGTTCTTC.

This sequence joins TRBV6-1 and TRBJ1-4, with 7 positions matching TRBD1. From germline, CDR1 is MNHNS and CDR2 SASEGT. The CDR3 totals 18 residues. The J segment lost 0 bases and the V segment lost 4 bases, leaving 11 bases of the junction unmatched. The CDR3 DNA follows: TGTGCCAGCAGTGTCAGCTCGACCAGGGGGGCAACTAATGAAAAACTGTTTTTT. Its protein product is CASSVSSTRGATNEKLFF.

The chain employs TRBV5-1 and TRBJ2-7, with D unclear. Per germline, CDR1 SGHRS and CDR2 YFSETQ. V was trimmed by 4 bases and J by 1 base, leaving 12 bases between them. The CDR3 sequence is 14 residues long. CDR3 sequence (DNA): TGCGCCAGCAGCCTAACGCTAGGTTCCTACGAGCAGTACTTC. Its protein is CASSLTLGSYEQYF.

As to this clone: A much larger clone differs by one base, so this may be a read error. V gene TRBV29-1 combines with J gene TRBJ2-7; 7 nucleotides line up with TRBD2. The CDR3 spans 12 residues. Germline V gene sequence: CDR1 SQVTM, CDR2 ANQGSEA. CDR3 in amino acids: CGVGGDLNEQYF. The DNA of the CDR3 is TGCGGCGTTGGGGGGGACCTCAACGAGCAGTACTTC.

V usage is TRBV5-1 and J usage is TRBJ1-1; D might be TRBD1 (6 bases). In germline, CDR1 is SGHRS, CDR2 YFSETQ. V lost 4 bases and J 5 bases, leaving 12 bases between the germline ends. This CDR3 contains 13 residues. The CDR3 region is CASSPQTGTEAFF. The DNA of the CDR3 is TGCGCCAGCAGCCCCCAGACAGGAACTGAAGCTTTCTTT. Complete variable domain (other parts from reference TRBV5-1 and TRBJ1-1): KAGVTQTPRYLIKTRGQQVTLSCSPISGHRSVSWYQQTPGQGLQFLFEYFSETQRNKGNFPGRFSGRQFSNSRSEMNVSTLELGDSALYLCASSPQTGTEAFFGQGTRLTVV.

The J gene is TRBJ1-5, the V gene TRBV28; unclear D gene. The V gene's germline CDR1 is MDHEN and CDR2 SYDVKM. Trimming removed 1 base at V and 4 bases at J, with 8 bases between. This CDR3 spans 14 amino acids. CDR3 sequence reads: CASSLSAGNQPQHF. CDR3 nucleotide sequence: TGTGCCAGCAGTTTATCCGCCGGGAATCAGCCCCAGCATTTT.

This clone was seen just once. The chain has TRBV11-2 and TRBJ2-7, with 13 nucleotides matching TRBD2. Germline CDR1 SGHAT, CDR2 FQNNGV. The CDR3 contains 17 residues. Trimming cost V 0 bases and J 4 bases; bases outside gene matches: 6. The CDR3 bases are TGTGCCAGCAGCTTAGATATTGGACTAGCGGGGGCATACGAGCAGTACTTC. Encoded protein: CASSLDIGLAGAYEQYF.

CDR3 bases: TGTGCCAGCAGCTTAGGGTCAGGGATGATCGGTCAGCCCCAGCATTTT. This translates into CASSLGSGMIGQPQHF. The chain links TRBV7-9 to TRBJ1-5; a possible D gene is TRBD1 (5 bases). The CDR3 length is 16 residues. V was cut by 1 base and J by 6 bases, with 16 bases left in between. Germline loops: CDR1 SEHNR, CDR2 FQNEAQ (reference sequence).

A single count supports this clone. This chain uses TRBV28 with TRBJ2-2, with D possibly TRBD2 on 6 matching bases. Trimming took 4 bases from V and 6 from J, leaving 15 bases between them. The germline V gene encodes CDR1 MDHEN and CDR2 SYDVKM. This CDR3 is built from 15 residues. CDR3 protein: CASSYGTSIPGELFF. Here the CDR3 DNA reads TGTGCCAGCAGTTACGGGACTTCTATCCCCGGGGAGCTGTTTTTT. The entire variable domain, with the rest obtained from reference TRBV28 and TRBJ2-2, is as follows: DVKVTQSSRYLVKRTGEKVFLECVQDMDHENMFWYRQDPGLGLRLIYFSYDVKMKEKGDIPEGYSVSREKKERFSLILESASTNQTSMYLCASSYGTSIPGELFFGEGSRLTVL.

V is TRBV5-1 and J is TRBJ1-1; possible D gene TRBD1, 6 bases. Germline CDR1 reads SGHRS; CDR2 reads YFSETQ. The CDR3 runs to 13 residues. V shed 2 bases and J shed 3 bases, with 8 bases lying between them. This CDR3 is CASSLGQHTEAFF. CDR3 nucleotide sequence: TGCGCCAGCAGCTTAGGACAGCACACTGAAGCTTTCTTT.

The chain has TRBV19 and TRBJ1-4; 12 nucleotides align to TRBD1. J lost 5 bases, V lost 8 bases, and 12 bases had no gene match. CDR1 is LNHDA, CDR2 SQIVND, per germline (reference sequence). The CDR3 has 17 amino acids. The CDR3 is CASHSRDRGPINEKLFF. The CDR3 DNA follows: TGTGCCAGTCACTCCCGGGACAGGGGGCCGATAAATGAAAAACTGTTTTTT.

This clone has more than one count but fewer than ten. V and J are TRBV10-3 and TRBJ2-2, with D tentatively TRBD2 (6 bases). V was trimmed by 0 bases and J by 7 bases, leaving 6 bases between them. Germline loops: CDR1 ENHRY, CDR2 SYGVKD. The CDR3 sequence is 13 residues long. CDR3 sequence reads: CAISESSGGELFF. CDR3 bases: TGTGCCATCAGTGAGTCTAGCGGCGGGGAGCTGTTTTTT.

The chain employs TRBV5-1 and TRBJ1-1, with D tentatively TRBD1 (5 bases). Trimming left V 1 base short and J 4 bases short, with 14 bases between. The CDR3 has 15 residues. Germline V gives CDR1 SGHRS, CDR2 YFSETQ. In DNA, the CDR3 is TGCGCCAGCAGCTTGAATACCCAGGGCGGCACTGAAGCTTTCTTT. Amino acid sequence: CASSLNTQGGTEAFF.

The table lists this clone with a few counts. The chain recombines TRBV29-1 with TRBJ2-5; D gene unclear. With 0 bases removed from V and 5 bases from J, the gap between germline ends came to 13 bases. CDR3 length equals 14 residues. In germline, CDR1 is SQVTM, CDR2 ANQGSEA. The CDR3 DNA sequence: TGCAGCGTTGAAGACAGGACGCGGCGGGAGACCCAGTACTTC. It is translated as CSVEDRTRRETQYF.